Described below is a single TCR beta chain sequence and its context. This sample is drawn from a study of blood T cell repertoires in COVID-19. Looking at the study overall: COVID-19 samples from acute and convalescent phases originated in the United States, Italy and Spain.

Germline CDR1 and CDR2: GTSNPN and SVGIG (reference sequence). This CDR3 has 13 residues. The V end was cut by 1 base, the J end by 3 bases, with 7 bases between. In the study's own analysis: Amplification with reference gene primers provided the estimates of nucleated cell counts. Repertoires were generated with immunoSEQ multiplex PCR, while TCRdb's copy carries only in-frame clones and drops some. V, J and clone size reflect that table, while D and trimming were determined from the DNA. In the table there are 250,000 to 300,000 clones, around 90% of which are singletons. The sequence came from a woman in her 50s who had recovered from COVID-19. Sequenced: peripheral blood. The chain carries TRBV30 and TRBJ1-5, with unresolved D. This CDR3 reads CAWSGHVNQPQHF. CDR3 nucleotide sequence: TGTGCCTGGAGTGGACATGTCAATCAGCCCCAGCATTTT.